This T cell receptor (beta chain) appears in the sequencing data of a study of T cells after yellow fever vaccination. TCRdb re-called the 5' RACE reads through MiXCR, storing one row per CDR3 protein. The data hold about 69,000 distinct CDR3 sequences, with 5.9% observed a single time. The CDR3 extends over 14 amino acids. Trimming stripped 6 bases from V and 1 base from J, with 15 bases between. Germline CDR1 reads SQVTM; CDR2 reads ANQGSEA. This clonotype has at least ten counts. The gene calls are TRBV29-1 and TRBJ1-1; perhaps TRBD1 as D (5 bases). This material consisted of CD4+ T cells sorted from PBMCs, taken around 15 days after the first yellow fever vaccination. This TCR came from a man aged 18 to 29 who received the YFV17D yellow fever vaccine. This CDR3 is CSVASQAPNTEAFF. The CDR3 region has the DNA TGCAGCGTGGCCTCACAGGCGCCGAACACTGAAGCTTTCTTT.